A selection of T cell receptor beta chains follows, all from one sample in a study of CD8 T cells in ankylosing spondylitis. MiXCR was run by TCRdb on the 5' RACE reads, yielding one entry per CDR3 protein. Here the sample spans roughly 470,000 distinct CDR3 sequences, roughly a quarter being singletons. The sequencing input was blood, either unsorted or a sorted T cell fraction (not recorded which). The receptors come from a male donor with ankylosing spondylitis. CDR3s include the opening cysteine and the closing phenylalanine or tryptophan. D genes are given only for firm matches. Clone size appears in some rows only: once, few, many, or a class for an expanded clone.

cdr3_aa: CASTPRRAAGELFF
cdr3_nt: TGTGCCAGCACCCCAAGGAGGGCCGCCGGGGAGCTGTTTTTT
d_call: -
v_call: TRBV7-8
cdr3_length: 14
j_call: TRBJ2-2
clone_size: -

cdr3_aa: CATAGQMNTGELFF
cdr3_nt: TGTGCCACTGCGGGACAGATGAACACCGGGGAGCTGTTTTTT
d_call: -
v_call: TRBV24-1
cdr3_length: 14
j_call: TRBJ2-2
clone_size: -

cdr3_aa: CASSQDREDYGYTF
cdr3_nt: TGTGCCAGCAGTCAGGACAGGGAGGACTATGGCTACACCTTC
d_call: TRBD1
v_call: TRBV7-2
cdr3_length: 14
j_call: TRBJ1-2
clone_size: few

cdr3_aa: CASIPTPGTDEQFF
cdr3_nt: TGCGCCAGCATTCCTACCCCGGGGACGGATGAGCAGTTCTTC
d_call: -
v_call: TRBV5-1
cdr3_length: 14
j_call: TRBJ2-1
clone_size: few

cdr3_aa: CATSTSRPNQPQHF
cdr3_nt: TGTGCCACCAGCACGAGCAGGCCTAATCAGCCCCAGCATTTT
d_call: -
v_call: TRBV15
cdr3_length: 14
j_call: TRBJ1-5
clone_size: -

cdr3_aa: CASSQSRGTGELFF
cdr3_nt: TGTGCCAGCAGCCAAAGCCGCGGCACCGGGGAGCTGTTTTTT
d_call: -
v_call: TRBV14
cdr3_length: 14
j_call: TRBJ2-2
clone_size: few

cdr3_aa: CASSQGAAGSTYF
cdr3_nt: TGTGCCAGCAGCCAAGGCGCTGCGGGCTCAACCTACTTC
d_call: -
v_call: TRBV3-1
cdr3_length: 13
j_call: TRBJ2-7
clone_size: few

cdr3_aa: CASSQRTGGETQYF
cdr3_nt: TGTGCCAGCAGCCAGAGGACAGGGGGGGAGACCCAGTACTTC
d_call: TRBD1
v_call: TRBV3-1
cdr3_length: 14
j_call: TRBJ2-5
clone_size: -

cdr3_aa: CASSQERRNEQYF
cdr3_nt: TGTGCCAGCAGCCAAGAGAGAAGGAACGAGCAGTACTTC
d_call: -
v_call: TRBV4-2
cdr3_length: 13
j_call: TRBJ2-7
clone_size: -

cdr3_aa: CSATTGNQPQHF
cdr3_nt: TGCAGTGCTACAACCGGCAATCAGCCCCAGCATTTT
d_call: -
v_call: TRBV20-1
cdr3_length: 12
j_call: TRBJ1-5
clone_size: -

cdr3_aa: CASSLGLGENTEAFF
cdr3_nt: TGCGCCAGCAGCTTGGGCCTAGGTGAGAACACTGAAGCTTTCTTT
d_call: -
v_call: TRBV5-1
cdr3_length: 15
j_call: TRBJ1-1
clone_size: -

cdr3_aa: CASSPGGRSPLHF
cdr3_nt: TGCGCCAGCAGTCCAGGGGGCCGTTCACCCCTCCACTTT
d_call: TRBD1
v_call: TRBV10-1
cdr3_length: 13
j_call: TRBJ1-6
clone_size: -

cdr3_aa: CASSEAGEYEQYF
cdr3_nt: TGCGCCAGCAGTGAAGCAGGGGAGTACGAGCAGTACTTC
d_call: -
v_call: TRBV10-1
cdr3_length: 13
j_call: TRBJ2-7
clone_size: -

cdr3_aa: CASSLLTGGASNEQFF
cdr3_nt: TGTGCCAGCAGCTTGCTGACAGGGGGCGCTAGTAATGAGCAGTTCTTC
d_call: TRBD1
v_call: TRBV7-9
cdr3_length: 16
j_call: TRBJ2-1
clone_size: -

cdr3_aa: CSARDDRDRQNF
cdr3_nt: TGCAGTGCTAGAGATGACCGGGACAGGCAGAACTTC
d_call: TRBD1
v_call: TRBV20-1
cdr3_length: 12
j_call: TRBJ2-7
clone_size: many

cdr3_aa: CASSGSTQETQYF
cdr3_nt: TGTGCCAGCAGCGGTAGCACCCAAGAGACCCAGTACTTC
d_call: -
v_call: TRBV7-7
cdr3_length: 13
j_call: TRBJ2-5
clone_size: few

cdr3_aa: CASSLAGKTQYF
cdr3_nt: TGTGCCAGCAGCTTAGCAGGGAAGACCCAGTACTTC
d_call: -
v_call: TRBV7-9
cdr3_length: 12
j_call: TRBJ2-5
clone_size: -

cdr3_aa: CASSFAGGGETQYF
cdr3_nt: TGTGCCAGCAGCTTTGCGGGAGGGGGAGAGACCCAGTACTTC
d_call: TRBD2
v_call: TRBV11-2
cdr3_length: 14
j_call: TRBJ2-5
clone_size: few

cdr3_aa: CSGWDFTGELFF
cdr3_nt: TGCAGCGGATGGGACTTCACCGGGGAGCTGTTTTTT
d_call: -
v_call: TRBV29-1
cdr3_length: 12
j_call: TRBJ2-2
clone_size: -

cdr3_aa: CSAQTSGGTYEQYF
cdr3_nt: TGCAGTGCTCAGACTAGCGGGGGGACCTACGAGCAGTACTTC
d_call: TRBD2
v_call: TRBV20-1
cdr3_length: 14
j_call: TRBJ2-7
clone_size: -

cdr3_aa: CASSQSIRQNTEAFF
cdr3_nt: TGTGCCAGCAGCCAAAGTATTAGGCAGAACACTGAAGCTTTCTTT
d_call: -
v_call: TRBV3-1
cdr3_length: 15
j_call: TRBJ1-1
clone_size: once

cdr3_aa: CASSDSRGVQPQHF
cdr3_nt: TGTGCCAGCAGTGATTCTAGGGGGGTCCAGCCCCAGCATTTT
d_call: -
v_call: TRBV2
cdr3_length: 14
j_call: TRBJ1-5
clone_size: -

cdr3_aa: CASSVRTGGTDEQFF
cdr3_nt: TGTGCCAGCAGCGTAAGAACGGGAGGCACTGATGAGCAGTTCTTC
d_call: TRBD2
v_call: TRBV9
cdr3_length: 15
j_call: TRBJ2-1
clone_size: -

cdr3_aa: CATSSPGQGTEAFF
cdr3_nt: TGTGCCACCAGCAGCCCGGGACAGGGCACTGAAGCTTTCTTT
d_call: TRBD1
v_call: TRBV15
cdr3_length: 14
j_call: TRBJ1-1
clone_size: many

cdr3_aa: CASSLASGRVGQETQYF
cdr3_nt: TGCGCCAGCAGCTTGGCTAGCGGGAGGGTCGGTCAAGAGACCCAGTACTTC
d_call: TRBD2
v_call: TRBV5-1
cdr3_length: 17
j_call: TRBJ2-5
clone_size: -

cdr3_aa: CAGVSLAGGHEQFF
cdr3_nt: TGTGCCGGAGTATCCTTAGCGGGAGGGCATGAGCAGTTCTTC
d_call: TRBD2
v_call: TRBV7-9
cdr3_length: 14
j_call: TRBJ2-1
clone_size: -

cdr3_aa: CSVLTSRGADTQYF
cdr3_nt: TGCAGTGTTCTGACTAGCAGGGGGGCAGATACGCAGTATTTT
d_call: -
v_call: TRBV20-1
cdr3_length: 14
j_call: TRBJ2-3
clone_size: few

cdr3_aa: CASSLAGATNEKLFF
cdr3_nt: TGTGCCAGCAGTTTGGCAGGCGCAACTAATGAAAAACTGTTTTTT
d_call: -
v_call: TRBV28
cdr3_length: 15
j_call: TRBJ1-4
clone_size: few

cdr3_aa: CASSYTSGDYNEQFF
cdr3_nt: TGTGCCAGCAGCTACACTAGCGGAGACTACAATGAGCAGTTCTTC
d_call: TRBD2
v_call: TRBV5-6
cdr3_length: 15
j_call: TRBJ2-1
clone_size: few

cdr3_aa: CATSLRETQYF
cdr3_nt: TGTGCCACCTCTCTCCGGGAGACCCAGTACTTC
d_call: -
v_call: TRBV12-3/TRBV12-4
cdr3_length: 11
j_call: TRBJ2-5
clone_size: many

cdr3_aa: CASSLGGSPETQYF
cdr3_nt: TGTGCCAGCAGCTTAGGCGGTAGCCCCGAGACCCAGTACTTC
d_call: -
v_call: TRBV7-2
cdr3_length: 14
j_call: TRBJ2-5
clone_size: -

cdr3_aa: CASSAPGQGSYGYTF
cdr3_nt: TGTGCCAGCAGCGCACCGGGACAGGGGTCCTATGGCTACACCTTC
d_call: TRBD1
v_call: TRBV9
cdr3_length: 15
j_call: TRBJ1-2
clone_size: -